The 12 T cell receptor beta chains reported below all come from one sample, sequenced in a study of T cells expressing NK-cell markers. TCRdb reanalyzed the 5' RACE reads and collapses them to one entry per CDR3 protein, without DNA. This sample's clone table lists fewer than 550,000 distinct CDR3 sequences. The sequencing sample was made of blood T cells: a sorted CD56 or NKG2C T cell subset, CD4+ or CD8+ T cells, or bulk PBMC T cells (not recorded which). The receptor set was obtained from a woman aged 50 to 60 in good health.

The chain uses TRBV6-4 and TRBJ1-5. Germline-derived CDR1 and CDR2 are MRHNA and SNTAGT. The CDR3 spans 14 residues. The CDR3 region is CASSSEGADQPQHF.

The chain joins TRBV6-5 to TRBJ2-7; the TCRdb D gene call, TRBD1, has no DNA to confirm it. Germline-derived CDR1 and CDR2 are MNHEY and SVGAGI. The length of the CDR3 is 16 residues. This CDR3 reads CASSYMGPPLHYEQYF.

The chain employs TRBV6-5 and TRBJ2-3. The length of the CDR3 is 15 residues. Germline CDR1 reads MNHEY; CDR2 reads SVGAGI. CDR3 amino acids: CASSQSLGSTDTQYF.

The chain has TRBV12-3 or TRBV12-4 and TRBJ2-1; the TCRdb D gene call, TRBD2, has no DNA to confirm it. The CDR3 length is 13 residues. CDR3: CASGASGYNEQFF.

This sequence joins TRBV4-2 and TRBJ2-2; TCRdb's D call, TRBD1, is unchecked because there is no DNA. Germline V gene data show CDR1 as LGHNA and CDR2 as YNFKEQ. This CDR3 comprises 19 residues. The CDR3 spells CASSQVRSATGGATGELFF.

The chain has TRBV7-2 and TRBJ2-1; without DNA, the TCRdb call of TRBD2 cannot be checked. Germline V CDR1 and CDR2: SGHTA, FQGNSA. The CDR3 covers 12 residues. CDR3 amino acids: CASSFSLVEQFF.

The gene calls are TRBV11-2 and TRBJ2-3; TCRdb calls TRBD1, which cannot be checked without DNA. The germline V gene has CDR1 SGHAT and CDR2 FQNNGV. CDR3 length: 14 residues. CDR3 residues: CASSPRRNTDTQYF.

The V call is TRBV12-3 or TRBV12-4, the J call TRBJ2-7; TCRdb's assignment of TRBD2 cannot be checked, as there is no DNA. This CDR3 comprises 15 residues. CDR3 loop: CASRVSGRAPPEQYF.

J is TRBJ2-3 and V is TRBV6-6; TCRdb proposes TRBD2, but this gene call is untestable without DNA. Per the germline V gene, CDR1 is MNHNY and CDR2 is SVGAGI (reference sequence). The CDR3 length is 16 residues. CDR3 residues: CASSGKLADSTDTQYF.

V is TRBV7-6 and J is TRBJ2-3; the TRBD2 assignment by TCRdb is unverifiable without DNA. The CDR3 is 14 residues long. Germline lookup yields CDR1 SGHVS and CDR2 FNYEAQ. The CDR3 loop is CASSEGTSLSGQYF.

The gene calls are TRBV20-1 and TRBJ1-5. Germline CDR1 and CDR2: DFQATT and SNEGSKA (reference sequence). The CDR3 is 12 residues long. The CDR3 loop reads CSVGRYNQPQHF.

The CDR3 spells CASSGKGTVGTEAFF. This chain links TRBV12-3 or TRBV12-4 with TRBJ1-1; the TCRdb D gene call, TRBD1, has no DNA to confirm it. The CDR3 is 15 amino acids.